This T cell receptor beta chain was documented in a study of neurological immune-mediated disorders (dated by TCRdb to about 2019). In terms of the full investigation: The study compared peripheral blood TCR-beta repertoires of HTLV-I-associated myelopathy (HAM/TSP) patients, multiple sclerosis patients and healthy controls using UMI-based sequencing. The approximately 99 TCR-beta libraries included longitudinal samples, technical triplicates and paired sorted CD4+ and CD8+ T-cell subsets alongside PBMC samples. Of the approximately 68 subjects in the cohort, about 14 were HAM/TSP patients, some 35 were multiple sclerosis patients, and roughly 20 were healthy controls. The research as a whole found: TCR clonal expansion was highest in HAM/TSP patients and lowest in MS patients, with MS patients falling below even healthy controls. No identical CDR3 amino acid sequences were found to be shared among expanded clones across subjects, suggesting that TCR-beta repertoires were private in all groups.

cDNA synthesis used template-switch 5'RACE with a primer carrying a 10-nucleotide random unique molecular identifier tagging each TCR transcript. Every sequencing run covered 15-18 subjects and yielded more than 170 million TCR-beta sequences. The RNeasy kit was used to extract total RNA. The KAPA Real-time Library Amplification kit was used to amplify TCR-beta VDJ regions with primers for the TCR constant region and the 5'RACE anchor. Sample indexes and Illumina adaptors were added in a first PCR, after which library yield was increased in a second PCR. After Ampure bead purification, the TCR product of roughly 650 bp was size-selected on a 2% E-gel SizeSelection system. Before pooling, library quality was checked on a Bioanalyzer, concentration was measured with Qubit, and libraries were quantified with the Kapa Library Quantification kit. An Illumina HiSeq 2500 sequenced the libraries paired-end 2 x 150 bp. To increase sequence diversity, 25-30% phiX was spiked into each library pool. In the original analysis: Quality-filtered reads were processed with the UMI-based MiGEC pipeline, and over 90% of raw TCR sequences were removed by the MiGEC pipeline during error correction. VDJ genes were aligned to IMGT germline references, and clonotypes were defined by unique CDR3 amino acid sequence plus V-J genes. VDJtools evaluated clonal expansion, Shannon diversity and CDR3 relatedness (CalcPairwiseDistances, ClusterSamples); CLCbio workbench built phylogenetic trees. Using coefficient-of-variation modelling across technical triplicates, the study counted a clone as expanded if it had at least 8 unique UMIs. Using fastp at Q25 and MiXCR, TCRdb reprocessed the public reads and kept productive beta chains. Under each unique CDR3 protein, matching rows form one entry showing the most common genes and DNA. The V and J calls and clone size are TCRdb's, not the authors'. For this sample the table gives more than 20,000 distinct CDR3 sequences, of which over 10% were detected only once. The top ten clones comprise 16% of the sample.

Libraries from unsorted PBMCs were made from 2 million PBMCs kept in RNAlater at -80 degrees C until RNA extraction. Peripheral blood was subjected to Ficoll-Hypaque density gradient centrifugation to isolate PBMCs, which were then cryopreserved in liquid nitrogen. This clonotype was observed many times. Its antigen is currently not known. Base qualities are not provided; no much larger clone lies one nucleotide away. Sequenced material: PBMCs. The TCR originated in a middle-aged woman with HTLV-1-associated myelopathy (HAM/TSP).

Here is the DNA: TGTGCCAGCAGCGGCACTGGTGGTCTAATGTTCTTC. It translates as CASSGTGGLMFF. The chain couples TRBV5-4 to TRBJ2-1; the D segment cannot be called with confidence. V is cut by 4 bases and J by 15 bases, and the space between the germline ends is 17 bases. The CDR3 runs 12 amino acids, cysteine and phenylalanine included. The read is trimmed to its CDR3 DNA, 36 bases read in frame from base 1. The germline V gene (reference sequence) supplies CDR1 SGHNT and CDR2 YYREEE.